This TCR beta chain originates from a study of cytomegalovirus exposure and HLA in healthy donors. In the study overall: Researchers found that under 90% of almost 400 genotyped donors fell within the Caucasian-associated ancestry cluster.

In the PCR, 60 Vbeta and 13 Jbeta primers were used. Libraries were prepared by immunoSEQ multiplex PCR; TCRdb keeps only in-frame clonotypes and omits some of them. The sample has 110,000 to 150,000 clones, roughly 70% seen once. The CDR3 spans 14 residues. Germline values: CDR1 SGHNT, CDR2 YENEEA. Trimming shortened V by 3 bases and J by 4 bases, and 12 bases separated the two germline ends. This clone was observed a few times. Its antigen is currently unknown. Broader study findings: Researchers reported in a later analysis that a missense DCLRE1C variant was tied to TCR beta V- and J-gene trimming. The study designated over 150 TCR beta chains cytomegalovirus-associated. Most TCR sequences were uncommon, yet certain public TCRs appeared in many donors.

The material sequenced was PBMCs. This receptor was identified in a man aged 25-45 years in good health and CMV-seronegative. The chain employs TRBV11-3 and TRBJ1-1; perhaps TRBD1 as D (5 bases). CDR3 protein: CASSLTVGLTEAFF. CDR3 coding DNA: TGTGCCAGCAGCTTGACAGTTGGGCTCACTGAAGCTTTCTTT.